This entry features one T cell receptor (beta chain) sequence. Antigen unknown. After re-calling the 5' RACE reads, TCRdb lists one entry per CDR3 protein, DNA absent. The sample totals about 400,000 distinct CDR3 sequences; its top ten clones hold about 10%. CDR1 LGHDT and CDR2 YNNKEL come from the germline V gene (reference sequence). The CDR3 extends over 16 amino acids. This entry belongs to a study of T cells expressing NK-cell markers. On the study more broadly: Sorted T-cell subsets CD3+CD56+NKG2C+, CD3+CD56+NKG2C- and CD3+CD56-NKG2C+ were TCR beta-sequenced.

Whole-study findings and limits: CD8+ T cells in over five donors included dominant NKG2C+ clonotypes at roughly 1.0-8%. It is unclear if expanded NKG2C-expressing clones target HCMV antigens.

The specimen was blood T cells: a sorted CD56 or NKG2C T cell subset, CD4+ or CD8+ T cells, or bulk PBMC T cells (not recorded which). J is TRBJ2-5 and V is TRBV3-1; TCRdb's assignment of TRBD2 cannot be checked, as there is no DNA. The clonotype originates from a woman between 50 and 59 years old in good health. CDR3: CASMTRGGRAPETQYF.